One TCR beta chain is described in this entry. The sample comes from a study of blood T cell repertoires in COVID-19. Study summary: The analysed material was cDNA or gDNA that came from T cells, B-cell-depleted T cells, or PBMCs.

Recruited during active infection, patients (from Seattle) were subsequently followed longitudinally. In the original analysis: Counts of nucleated cells, estimated from reference gene primer amplification, were obtained. TCRdb's copy holds only in-frame clones and misses some; the assay was immunoSEQ multiplex PCR. V, J and clone size are those of that table, while D and trimming were read from the DNA. The sample records 300,000 to 450,000 clones, approximately 89% being singletons. Germline trimming cut 2 bases from V and 3 bases from J; bases unmatched to any gene: 4. CDR1 is MRHNA and CDR2 is SNTAGT in the germline V gene. The CDR3 is 15 residues long.

V is TRBV6-4 and J is TRBJ2-3; 8 nucleotides agree with TRBD1. The origin of this receptor is a woman aged 55-70 years with COVID-19, enrolled during active disease. Specimen: peripheral blood. The CDR3 is CASSDAHRGTDTQYF. Written as DNA, the CDR3 is TGTGCCAGCAGTGACGCTCACAGGGGGACAGATACGCAGTATTTT.